The 9 T cell receptor beta chains below were found in one sample sequenced in a study of blood T cell repertoires in COVID-19. Method: immunoSEQ multiplex PCR; TCRdb's copy keeps in-frame clones and lacks some. There are some 140,000 clones in the sample; around three quarters occur only once, and around 1.7% lies in the top ten. The sequencing input was peripheral blood. These receptors came from a man older than 75 with acute or convalescent COVID-19.

The J gene is TRBJ1-1, the V gene TRBV27, with TRBD1 as a possible D gene (6 bases). Trimming removed 5 bases at V and 1 base at J, with 14 bases between. Germline V gives CDR1 MNHEY, CDR2 SMNVEV (reference sequence). CDR3 length equals 15 residues. CDR3 amino acids: CASSPWGGTNTEAFF. The DNA of the CDR3 is TGTGCCAGCAGTCCATGGGGGGGCACGAACACTGAAGCTTTCTTT.

The gene calls are TRBV5-8 and TRBJ2-1, with 7 bases that match TRBD1. This CDR3 has 15 amino acids. CDR1 SGHTS and CDR2 YDEGEE come from the germline V gene. V was clipped by 3 bases and J by 3 bases; unmatched bases: 6. The CDR3 region is CASSSWTGIYNEQFF. In nucleotides, the CDR3 is TGTGCCAGCAGCTCCTGGACAGGAATCTACAATGAGCAGTTCTTC.

The V call is TRBV2, the J call TRBJ2-3; perhaps TRBD2 as D (6 bases). Germline V CDR1 and CDR2: SNHLY, FYNNEI. The CDR3 is 13 amino acids. V lost 9 bases to trimming and J lost 5 bases, with 15 bases between them. The CDR3 bases are TGTGCCAGTGGGAGCGGGTTTGGAGATACGCAGTATTTT. Translated, it gives CASGSGFGDTQYF.

Only a few counts were recorded for this clone. The gene calls are TRBV5-4 and TRBJ1-1, with a possible D match to TRBD1 (5 bases). Trimming removed 4 bases from V and 4 bases from J, with 14 bases in between. The germline V gene encodes CDR1 SGHNT and CDR2 YYREEE (reference sequence). This CDR3 has 14 amino acids. The CDR3: CASSPGGRITEAFF. The CDR3 region has the DNA TGTGCCAGCAGCCCCGGGGGGAGGATCACTGAAGCTTTCTTT.

The V gene is TRBV7-8, the J gene TRBJ2-2, with 8 bases aligning to TRBD2. V dropped 3 bases and J dropped 5; count of bases not matched to a gene: 5. This CDR3 region has 15 residues. The germline gives CDR1 SGHVS, CDR2 FQNEAQ. The chain's CDR3 is CASSFRGGGTGELFF. The DNA for the CDR3 is TGTGCCAGCAGCTTTCGGGGGGGCGGTACCGGGGAGCTGTTTTTT.

The chain combines TRBV24-1 with TRBJ1-2; D is perhaps TRBD1 (6 bases). The V gene lost 5 bases and the J gene lost 4 bases, with 13 bases spanning the gap. The CDR3 covers 14 residues. Germline loops: CDR1 KGHDR, CDR2 SFDVKD. CDR3 sequence reads: CATSALTGAYGYTF. DNA of the CDR3: TGTGCCACCAGTGCCCTGACAGGAGCCTATGGCTACACCTTC.

This clone occurred a few times. This chain links TRBV6-2 or TRBV6-3 with TRBJ2-7; unclear D gene. The CDR3 has 12 amino acids. V was trimmed by 6 bases and J by 2 bases, leaving 8 bases between them. The germline CDR1 and CDR2 sequences are MNHEY and SVGEGT. CDR3 amino acids: CASSRQPYEQYF. CDR3 coding DNA: TGTGCCAGCAGCCGACAACCCTACGAGCAGTACTTC.

This clone was counted a single time. This rearrangement joins TRBV10-3 to TRBJ1-5; D gene unclear. The V end was cut by 3 bases, the J end by 0 bases, with 15 bases between. Looked up from germline, CDR1 is ENHRY and CDR2 is SYGVKD. The length of the CDR3 is 17 residues. The CDR3 coding sequence is TGTGCCATCAGTGAAGGTCCGGGTAGATTTAGCAATCAGCCCCAGCATTTT. Protein product: CAISEGPGRFSNQPQHF.

The chain couples TRBV19 to TRBJ1-5; 8 bases are a match to TRBD1. This CDR3 is built from 13 residues. Per the germline V gene, CDR1 is LNHDA and CDR2 is SQIVND (reference sequence). V lost 6 bases and J lost 6; bases outside the gene matches: 4. This CDR3 reads CASRDRVFQPQHF. As DNA, the CDR3 is TGTGCCAGTAGGGACAGGGTGTTTCAGCCCCAGCATTTT. The whole variable domain, filled in from reference TRBV19 and TRBJ1-5, reads DGGITQSPKYLFRKEGQNVTLSCEQNLNHDAMYWYRQDPGQGLRLIYYSQIVNDFQKGDIAEGYSVSREKKESFPLTVTSAQKNPTAFYLCASRDRVFQPQHFGDGTRLSIL.